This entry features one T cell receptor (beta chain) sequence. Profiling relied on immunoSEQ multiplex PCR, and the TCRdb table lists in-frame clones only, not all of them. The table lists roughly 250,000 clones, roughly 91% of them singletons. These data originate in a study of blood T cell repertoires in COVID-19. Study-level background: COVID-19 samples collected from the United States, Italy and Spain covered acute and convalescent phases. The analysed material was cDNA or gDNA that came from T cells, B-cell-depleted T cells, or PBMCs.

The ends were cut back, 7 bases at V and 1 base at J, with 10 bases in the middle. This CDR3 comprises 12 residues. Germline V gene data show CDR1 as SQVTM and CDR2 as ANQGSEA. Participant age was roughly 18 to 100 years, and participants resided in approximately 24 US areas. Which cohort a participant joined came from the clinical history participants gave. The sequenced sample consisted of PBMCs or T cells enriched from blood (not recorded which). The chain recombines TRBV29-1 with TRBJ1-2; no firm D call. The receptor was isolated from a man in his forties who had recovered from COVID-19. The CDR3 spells CSAPGINYGYTF. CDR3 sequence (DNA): TGCAGCGCCCCAGGAATTAACTATGGCTACACCTTC.